The T cell receptor beta chain under discussion was sequenced for a study of blood T cell repertoires in COVID-19. Study-level background: Acute and convalescent COVID-19 samples came from the United States, Italy and Spain.

Individuals aged roughly 18 to 100 years were recruited from 24 US areas. Exposed study participants had met a COVID-19 case within 2 weeks before entry. Methods used by the authors: Estimation of nucleated cell counts was performed using reference gene primer amplification. TCRdb keeps only in-frame clones here, not all; method: immunoSEQ multiplex PCR. Clone size and V and J calls were adopted from that table, with D and trimming inferred from the DNA. Counted here are some 200,000 clones, 83% occurring once; the ten biggest clones make up approximately 5%. CDR1 is SNHLY, CDR2 FYNNEI, per germline. The CDR3 has 13 residues. V lost 11 bases and J 10 bases, leaving 23 bases between the germline ends.

The material sequenced was PBMCs or T cells enriched from blood (not recorded which). The chain recombines TRBV2 with TRBJ1-1, with D possibly TRBD1 on 5 matching bases. This TCR derives from a woman aged 45-65 years who had been exposed to COVID-19. CDR3 loop: CAEYGGDLRGAFF. The CDR3, as DNA: TGTGCCGAGTACGGCGGGGACCTTCGCGGAGCTTTCTTT.